Below, 2 T cell receptor beta chains from the same sample are listed, as sequenced in a study of shared clonotypes between healthy human individuals (dated by TCRdb to about 2020). The library was produced with the immunoSEQ multiplex PCR assay. The immuneACCESS repertoire file appears here via TCRdb, limited to in-frame rearrangements. These files lack a portion of the clones; in checked studies, under half of the deficit traces to unresolved V genes, and the cause of the others is not known. This sample comprises around 1,100,000 clones, about 72% of them detected only once. The ten largest account for 0.89% of the sample. What was sequenced was memory CD4+ T cells from PBMCs. The cell subset or site tag for this specimen amounts to: CD45RA-negative fraction. Receptors were obtained from a man between 18 and 29 years old in good health. Some clones in this sample may be carry-over from other donors' samples.

This clone has only a few counts. The gene calls are TRBV28 and TRBJ1-1; 8 positions agree with TRBD1. Germline CDR1 and CDR2: MDHEN and SYDVKM. The trim removed 11 bases at V and 1 base at J, leaving 6 bases unmatched. The CDR3 is 13 residues long. CDR3 in DNA: TGTGCCGGTCGAGGACAGGGGAACACTGAAGCTTTCTTT. Its protein product is CAGRGQGNTEAFF. The full variable domain, rest sourced from reference TRBV28 and TRBJ1-1, is DVKVTQSSRYLVKRTGEKVFLECVQDMDHENMFWYRQDPGLGLRLIYFSYDVKMKEKGDIPEGYSVSREKKERFSLILESASTNQTSMYLCAGRGQGNTEAFFGQGTRLTVV.

This chain links TRBV7-6 with TRBJ2-1; D is undetermined. There are 12 residues in the CDR3. Per germline, CDR1 SGHVS and CDR2 FNYEAQ. V lost 5 bases to trimming and J lost 9 bases, with 11 bases between them. The CDR3 region has the DNA TGTGCCAGCAGCCGACTCCGGAGTGAGCAGTTCTTC. Its translation: CASSRLRSEQFF.